Following are 3 T cell receptor beta chains from one sample sequenced in a study of blood T cell repertoires in COVID-19. Only in-frame clones appear in the TCRdb table, and some are missing; sequencing was by immunoSEQ multiplex PCR. The table shows tens of thousands of clones, with about 91% occurring only once. Sample: peripheral blood. The receptor source for this set is a human donor in a cohort sampled during active COVID-19.

The chain recombines TRBV5-1 with TRBJ2-1; possibly TRBD2 for D (6 bases). The CDR3 covers 20 residues. Deletions cut 0 bases from V and 2 bases from J, with 24 bases between. Germline V gives CDR1 SGHRS, CDR2 YFSETQ. The CDR3 nucleotides are TGCGCCAGCAGCTTGGGTCTCTATGGGAGGAGACTAGGCGCCTACAATGAGCAGTTCTTC. Protein product: CASSLGLYGRRLGAYNEQFF.

The gene calls are TRBV5-5 and TRBJ1-5; D unclear. Germline values: CDR1 SGHKS, CDR2 YYEKEE (reference sequence). V shed 1 base and J shed 0 bases, with 8 bases lying between them. This CDR3 has 15 residues. CDR3 residues: CASSLRSSSNQPQHF. DNA of the CDR3: TGTGCCAGCAGCTTGCGGAGCAGTAGCAATCAGCCCCAGCATTTT.

V is TRBV6-5 and J is TRBJ2-7, with D possibly TRBD2 on 7 matching bases. V lost 7 bases and J lost 0, with 16 bases in between. This CDR3 contains 15 residues. Germline CDR1 is MNHEY and CDR2 is SVGAGI. The CDR3 coding sequence is TGTGCCAGCACCCTAGCGGCCAGGGGCTCCTACGAGCAGTACTTC. Translating it yields CASTLAARGSYEQYF.